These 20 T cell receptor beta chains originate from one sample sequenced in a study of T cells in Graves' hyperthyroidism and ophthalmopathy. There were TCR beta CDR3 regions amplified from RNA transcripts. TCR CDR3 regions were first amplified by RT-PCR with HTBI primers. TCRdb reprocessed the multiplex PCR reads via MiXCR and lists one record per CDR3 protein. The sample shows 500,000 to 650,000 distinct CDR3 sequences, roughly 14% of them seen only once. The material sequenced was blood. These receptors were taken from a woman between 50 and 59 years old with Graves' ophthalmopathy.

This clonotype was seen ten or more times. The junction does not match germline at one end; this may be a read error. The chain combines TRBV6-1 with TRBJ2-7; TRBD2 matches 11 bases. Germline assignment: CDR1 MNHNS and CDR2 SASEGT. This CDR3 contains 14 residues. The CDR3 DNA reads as TGTGCCGGCAGTATAGCGGGAGGGTTCTACGAGCAGTACTTC. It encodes CAGSIAGGFYEQYF.

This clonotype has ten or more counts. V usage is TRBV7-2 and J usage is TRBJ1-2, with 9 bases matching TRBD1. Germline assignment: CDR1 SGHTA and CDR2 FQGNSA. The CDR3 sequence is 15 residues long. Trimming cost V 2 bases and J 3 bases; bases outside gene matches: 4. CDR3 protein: CASSLTGGADYGYTF. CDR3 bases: TGTGCCAGCAGCTTAACAGGGGGCGCGGACTATGGCTACACCTTC.

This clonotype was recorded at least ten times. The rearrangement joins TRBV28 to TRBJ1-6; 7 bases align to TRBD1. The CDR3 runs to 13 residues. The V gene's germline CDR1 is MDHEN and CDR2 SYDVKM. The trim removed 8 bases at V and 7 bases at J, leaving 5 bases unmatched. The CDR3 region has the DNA TGTGCCAGCGGGAGGGACAGAAATTCACCCCTCCACTTT. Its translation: CASGRDRNSPLHF.

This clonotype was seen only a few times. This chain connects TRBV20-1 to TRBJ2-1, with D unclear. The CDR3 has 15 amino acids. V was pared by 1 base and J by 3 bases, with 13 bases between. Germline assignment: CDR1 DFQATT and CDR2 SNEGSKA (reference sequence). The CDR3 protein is CSARVFEVGYNEQFF. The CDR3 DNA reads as TGCAGTGCTAGAGTGTTCGAGGTCGGCTACAATGAGCAGTTCTTC.

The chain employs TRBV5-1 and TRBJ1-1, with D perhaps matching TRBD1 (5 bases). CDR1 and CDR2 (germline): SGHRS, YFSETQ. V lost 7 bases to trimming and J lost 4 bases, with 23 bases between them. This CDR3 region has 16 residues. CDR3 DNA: TGCGCCAGCTCACGCGAGGGGCCAGGCCGAGGCACTGAAGCTTTCTTT. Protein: CASSREGPGRGTEAFF. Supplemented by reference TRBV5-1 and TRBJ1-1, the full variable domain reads KAGVTQTPRYLIKTRGQQVTLSCSPISGHRSVSWYQQTPGQGLQFLFEYFSETQRNKGNFPGRFSGRQFSNSRSEMNVSTLELGDSALYLCASSREGPGRGTEAFFGQGTRLTVV.

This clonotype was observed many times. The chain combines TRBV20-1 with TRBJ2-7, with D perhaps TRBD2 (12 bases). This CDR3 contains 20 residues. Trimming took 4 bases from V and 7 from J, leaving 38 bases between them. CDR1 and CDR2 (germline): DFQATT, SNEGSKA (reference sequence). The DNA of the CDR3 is TGCAGTGCTACCCCGGACAGGGGGCCAGGGCTAGCGGGAGGGCCGGGTGAGCAGTACTTC. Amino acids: CSATPDRGPGLAGGPGEQYF.

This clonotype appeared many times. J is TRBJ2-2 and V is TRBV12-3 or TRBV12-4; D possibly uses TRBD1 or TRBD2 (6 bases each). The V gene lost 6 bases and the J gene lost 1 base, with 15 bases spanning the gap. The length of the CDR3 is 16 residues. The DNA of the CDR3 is TGTGCCAGCAGCCCCTGGGGGGCTATGAACACCGGGGAGCTGTTTTTT. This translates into CASSPWGAMNTGELFF.

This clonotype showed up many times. The CDR3 nucleotides read TGTGCCAGCTCACTTCGACAGGAGAGGAACATTCAGTACTTC. As protein: CASSLRQERNIQYF. The genes are TRBV18 and TRBJ2-4; D may be TRBD1 (6 bases). Trimming removed 4 bases at V and 7 bases at J, with 14 bases between. This CDR3 has 14 amino acids. Germline V gives CDR1 KGHSH, CDR2 LQKENI.

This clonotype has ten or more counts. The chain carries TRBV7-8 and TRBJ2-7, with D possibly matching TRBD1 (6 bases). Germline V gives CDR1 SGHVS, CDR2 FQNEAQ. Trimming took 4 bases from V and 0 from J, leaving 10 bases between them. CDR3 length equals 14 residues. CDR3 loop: CASSYTGNSYEQYF. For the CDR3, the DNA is TGTGCCAGCAGCTACACAGGGAACTCCTACGAGCAGTACTTC.

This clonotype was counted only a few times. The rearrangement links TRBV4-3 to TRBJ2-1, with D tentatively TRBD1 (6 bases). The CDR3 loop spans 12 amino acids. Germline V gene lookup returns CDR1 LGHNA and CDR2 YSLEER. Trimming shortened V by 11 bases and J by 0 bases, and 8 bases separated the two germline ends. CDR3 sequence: CARGGSYNEQFF. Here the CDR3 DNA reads TGCGCCCGAGGGGGCTCCTACAATGAGCAGTTCTTC.

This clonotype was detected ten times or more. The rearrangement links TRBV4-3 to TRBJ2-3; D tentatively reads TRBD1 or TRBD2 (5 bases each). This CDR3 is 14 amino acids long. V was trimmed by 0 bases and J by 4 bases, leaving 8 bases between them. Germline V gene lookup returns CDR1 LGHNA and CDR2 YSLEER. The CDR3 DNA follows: TGCGCCAGCAGCCAAGATTTGGGGGCAGATACGCAGTATTTT. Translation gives CASSQDLGADTQYF.

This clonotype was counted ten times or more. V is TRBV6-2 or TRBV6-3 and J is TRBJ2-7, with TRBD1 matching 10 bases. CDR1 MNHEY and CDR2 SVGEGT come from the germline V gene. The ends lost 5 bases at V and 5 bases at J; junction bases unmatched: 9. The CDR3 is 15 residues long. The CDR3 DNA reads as TGTGCCAGCAGTCTCACCGAGACAGGGGGCAACGAGCAGTACTTC. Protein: CASSLTETGGNEQYF.

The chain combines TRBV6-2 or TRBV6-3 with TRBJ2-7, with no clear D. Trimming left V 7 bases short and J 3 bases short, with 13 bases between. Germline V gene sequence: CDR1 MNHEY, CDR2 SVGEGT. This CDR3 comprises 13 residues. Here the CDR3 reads CASTLSEIYEQYF. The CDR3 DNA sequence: TGTGCCAGCACCCTGAGCGAAATCTACGAGCAGTACTTC.

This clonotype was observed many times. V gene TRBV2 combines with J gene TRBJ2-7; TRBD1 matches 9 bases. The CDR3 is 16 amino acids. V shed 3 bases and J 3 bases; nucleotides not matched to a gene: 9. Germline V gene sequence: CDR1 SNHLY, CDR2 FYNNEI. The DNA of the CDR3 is TGTGCCAGCAGTGATGCGGCTTGGACAGGGGACTACGAGCAGTACTTC. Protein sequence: CASSDAAWTGDYEQYF.

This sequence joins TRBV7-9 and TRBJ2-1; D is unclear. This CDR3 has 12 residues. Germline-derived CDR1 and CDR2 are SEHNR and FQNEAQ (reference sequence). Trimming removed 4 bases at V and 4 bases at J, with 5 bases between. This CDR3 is CASSSEYNEQFF. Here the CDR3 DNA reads TGTGCCAGCAGCTCAGAATACAATGAGCAGTTCTTC.

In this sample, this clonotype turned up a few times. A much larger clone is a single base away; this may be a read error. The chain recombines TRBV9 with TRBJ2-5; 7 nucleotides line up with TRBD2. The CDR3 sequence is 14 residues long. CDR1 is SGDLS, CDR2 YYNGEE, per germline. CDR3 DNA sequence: TGTGTCAGCAGCCGAGGACTAGTATCAGAGACCCAGTACTTC. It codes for CVSSRGLVSETQYF.

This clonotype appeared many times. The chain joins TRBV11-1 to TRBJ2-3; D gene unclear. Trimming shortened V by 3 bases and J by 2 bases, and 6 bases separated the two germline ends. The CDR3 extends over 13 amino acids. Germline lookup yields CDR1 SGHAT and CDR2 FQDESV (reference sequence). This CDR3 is CASSFSPTDTQYF. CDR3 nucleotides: TGTGCCAGCAGCTTTAGCCCCACAGATACGCAGTATTTT.

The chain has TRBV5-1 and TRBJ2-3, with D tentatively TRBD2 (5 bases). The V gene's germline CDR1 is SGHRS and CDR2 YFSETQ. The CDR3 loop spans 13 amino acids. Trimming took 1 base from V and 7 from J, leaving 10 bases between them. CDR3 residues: CASSLRGEYTQYF. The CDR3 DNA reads TGCGCCAGCAGCTTGCGGGGTGAATATACGCAGTATTTT.

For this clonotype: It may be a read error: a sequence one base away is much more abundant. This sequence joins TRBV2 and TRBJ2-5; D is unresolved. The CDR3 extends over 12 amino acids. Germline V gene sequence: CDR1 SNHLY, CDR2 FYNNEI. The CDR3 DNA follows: TGTGCCAACAGTGAAGTTATCGCCTTCCAGTACTTC. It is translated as CANSEVIAFQYF.

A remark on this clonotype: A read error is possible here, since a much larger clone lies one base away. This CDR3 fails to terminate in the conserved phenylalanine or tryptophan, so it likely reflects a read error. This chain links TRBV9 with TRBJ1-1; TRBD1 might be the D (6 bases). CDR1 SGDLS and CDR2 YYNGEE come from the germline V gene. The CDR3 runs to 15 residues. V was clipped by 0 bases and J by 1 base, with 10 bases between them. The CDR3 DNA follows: TGTGCCAGCAGCGTAGAAACAGGGCAGAACACTGAAGCTTTCCTT. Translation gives CASSVETGQNTEAFL.